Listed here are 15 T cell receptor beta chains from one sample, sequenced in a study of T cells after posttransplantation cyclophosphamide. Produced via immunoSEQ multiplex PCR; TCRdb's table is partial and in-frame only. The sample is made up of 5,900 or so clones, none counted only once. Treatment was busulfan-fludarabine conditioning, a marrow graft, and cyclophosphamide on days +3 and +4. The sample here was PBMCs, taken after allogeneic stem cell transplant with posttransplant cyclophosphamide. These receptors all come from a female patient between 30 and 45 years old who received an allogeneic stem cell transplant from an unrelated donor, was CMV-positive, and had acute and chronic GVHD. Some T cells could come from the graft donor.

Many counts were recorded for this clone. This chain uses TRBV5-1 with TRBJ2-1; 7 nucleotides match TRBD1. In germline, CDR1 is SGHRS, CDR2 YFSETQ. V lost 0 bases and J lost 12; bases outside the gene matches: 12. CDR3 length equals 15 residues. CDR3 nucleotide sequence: TGCGCCAGCAGCTTGGAGAGACCGGGACAGCACCCGCAGTTCTTC. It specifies CASSLERPGQHPQFF. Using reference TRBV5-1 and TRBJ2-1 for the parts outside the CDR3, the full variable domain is KAGVTQTPRYLIKTRGQQVTLSCSPISGHRSVSWYQQTPGQGLQFLFEYFSETQRNKGNFPGRFSGRQFSNSRSEMNVSTLELGDSALYLCASSLERPGQHPQFFGPGTRLTVL.

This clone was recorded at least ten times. The CDR3 DNA sequence: TGTGCCAGCAGCCTACCCAATTTCAATGAGCAGTTCTTC. Its protein product is CASSLPNFNEQFF. This chain links TRBV7-2 with TRBJ2-1; unclear D gene. Germline V gene data show CDR1 as SGHTA and CDR2 as FQGNSA. The CDR3 has 13 residues. Trimming took 5 bases from V and 6 from J, leaving 11 bases between them. Variable domain in full (rest from reference TRBV7-2 and TRBJ2-1): GAGVSQSPSNKVTEKGKDVELRCDPISGHTALYWYRQSLGQGLEFLIYFQGNSAPDKSGLPSDRFSAERTGGSVSTLTIQRTQQEDSAVYLCASSLPNFNEQFFGPGTRLTVL.

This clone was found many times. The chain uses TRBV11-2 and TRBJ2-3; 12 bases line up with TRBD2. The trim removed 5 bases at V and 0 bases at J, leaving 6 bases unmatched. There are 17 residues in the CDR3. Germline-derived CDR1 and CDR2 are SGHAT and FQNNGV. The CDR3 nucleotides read TGTGCCAGCAGCCTATGGACTAGCGGGGCAAGCACAGATACGCAGTATTTT. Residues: CASSLWTSGASTDTQYF.

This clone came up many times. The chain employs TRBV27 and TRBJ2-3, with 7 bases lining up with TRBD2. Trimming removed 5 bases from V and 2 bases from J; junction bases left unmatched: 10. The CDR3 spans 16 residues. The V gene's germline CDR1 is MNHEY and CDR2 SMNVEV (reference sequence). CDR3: CASSTALAEPTDTQYF. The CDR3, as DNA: TGTGCCAGCAGTACTGCCCTAGCGGAGCCCACAGATACGCAGTATTTT.

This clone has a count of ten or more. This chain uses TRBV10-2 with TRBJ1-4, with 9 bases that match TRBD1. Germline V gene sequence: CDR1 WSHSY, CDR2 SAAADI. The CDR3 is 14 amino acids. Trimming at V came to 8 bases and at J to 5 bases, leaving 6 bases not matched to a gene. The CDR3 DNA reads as TGCGCCAGCCGGAGGGGGACAGGGAATGAAAAACTGTTTTTT. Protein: CASRRGTGNEKLFF.

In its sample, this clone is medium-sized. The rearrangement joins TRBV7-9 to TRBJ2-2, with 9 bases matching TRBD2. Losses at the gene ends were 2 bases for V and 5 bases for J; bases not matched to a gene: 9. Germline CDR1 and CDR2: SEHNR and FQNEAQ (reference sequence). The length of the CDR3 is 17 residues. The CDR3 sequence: CASSLYGSGSGTGELFF. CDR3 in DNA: TGTGCCAGCAGCTTATACGGTAGCGGGAGCGGGACCGGGGAGCTGTTTTTT.

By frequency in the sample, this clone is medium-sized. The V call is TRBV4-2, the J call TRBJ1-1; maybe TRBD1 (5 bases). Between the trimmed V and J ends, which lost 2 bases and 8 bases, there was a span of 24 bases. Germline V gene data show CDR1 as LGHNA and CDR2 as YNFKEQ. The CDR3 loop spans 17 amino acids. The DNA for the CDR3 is TGTGCCAGCAGCCAACAATTGCAGGGCGCAAGAGGTTTGGAAGCTTTCTTT. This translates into CASSQQLQGARGLEAFF.

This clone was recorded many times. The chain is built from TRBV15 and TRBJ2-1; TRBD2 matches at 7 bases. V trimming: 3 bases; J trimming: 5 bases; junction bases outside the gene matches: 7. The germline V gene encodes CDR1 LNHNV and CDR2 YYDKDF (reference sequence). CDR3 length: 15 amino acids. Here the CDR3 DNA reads TGTGCCACCAGCAGGCGAGCTAGCGGAAACAATGAGCAGTTCTTC. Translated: CATSRRASGNNEQFF.

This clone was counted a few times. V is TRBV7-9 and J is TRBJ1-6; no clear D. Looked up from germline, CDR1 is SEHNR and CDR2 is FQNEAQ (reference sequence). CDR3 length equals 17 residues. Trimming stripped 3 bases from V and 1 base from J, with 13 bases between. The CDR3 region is CASSFPHGVSYNSPLHF. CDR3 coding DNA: TGTGCCAGCAGCTTCCCCCACGGGGTATCCTATAATTCACCCCTCCACTTT.

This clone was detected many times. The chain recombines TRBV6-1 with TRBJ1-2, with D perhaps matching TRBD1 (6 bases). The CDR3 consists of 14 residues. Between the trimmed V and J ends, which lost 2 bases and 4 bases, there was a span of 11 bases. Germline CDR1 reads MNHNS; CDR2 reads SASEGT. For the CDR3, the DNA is TGTGCCAGCAGTGAAATTAGGACAGCCTATGGCTACACCTTC. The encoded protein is CASSEIRTAYGYTF.

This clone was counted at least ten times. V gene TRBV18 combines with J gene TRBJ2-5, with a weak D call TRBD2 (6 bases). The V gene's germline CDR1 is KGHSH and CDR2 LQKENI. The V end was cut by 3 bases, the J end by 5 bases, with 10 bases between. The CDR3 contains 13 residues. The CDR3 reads CASSPRRGETQYF. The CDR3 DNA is TGTGCCAGCTCACCGCGGAGGGGCGAGACCCAGTACTTC.

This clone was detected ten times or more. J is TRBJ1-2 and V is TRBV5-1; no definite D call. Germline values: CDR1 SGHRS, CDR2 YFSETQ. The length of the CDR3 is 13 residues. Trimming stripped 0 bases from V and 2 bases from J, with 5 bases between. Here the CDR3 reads CASSLEPNYGYTF. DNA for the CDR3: TGCGCCAGCAGCTTGGAGCCAAACTATGGCTACACCTTC. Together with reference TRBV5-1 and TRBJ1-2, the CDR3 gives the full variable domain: KAGVTQTPRYLIKTRGQQVTLSCSPISGHRSVSWYQQTPGQGLQFLFEYFSETQRNKGNFPGRFSGRQFSNSRSEMNVSTLELGDSALYLCASSLEPNYGYTFGSGTRLTVV.

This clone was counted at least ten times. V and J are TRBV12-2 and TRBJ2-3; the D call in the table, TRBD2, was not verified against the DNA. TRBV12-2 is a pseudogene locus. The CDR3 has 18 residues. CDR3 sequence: CASRIPPGTSGERDTQYF. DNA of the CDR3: TGTGCAAGTCGCATACCCCCCGGGACTAGCGGGGAAAGAGATACGCAGTATTTT.

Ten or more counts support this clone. CDR3 residues: CASRDVLKGTDTQYF. The CDR3 nucleotides are TGTGCCAGCAGAGACGTCCTCAAGGGGACAGATACGCAGTATTTT. The chain has TRBV6-5 and TRBJ2-3; TRBD1 is a possible D gene (5 bases). Germline V gene data show CDR1 as MNHEY and CDR2 as SVGAGI. This CDR3 contains 15 residues. Between the trimmed V and J ends, which lost 6 bases and 3 bases, there was a span of 16 bases.

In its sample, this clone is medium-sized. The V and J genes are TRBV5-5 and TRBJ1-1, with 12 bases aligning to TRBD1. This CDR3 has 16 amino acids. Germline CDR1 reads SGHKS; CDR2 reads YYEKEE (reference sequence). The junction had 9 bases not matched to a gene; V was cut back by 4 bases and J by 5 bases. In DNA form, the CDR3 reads TGTGCCAGCAGCCCGGGACAGGGGGCCTCGGGGACTGAAGCTTTCTTT. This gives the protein CASSPGQGASGTEAFF.